There are many counts of the clone carrying this T cell receptor (beta chain). This sample was taken from a study of regulatory T cells in long-lasting Graves disease. The time point here: newly diagnosed GD, antithyroid drugs for less than 3 months. The TCR library was made from RNA that had been extracted from PBMCs in TRIzol. The TCR beta library used iRepertoire HTBI primers with Arm-PCR amplification of CDR3. Each CDR3 protein is one row after TCRdb ran MiXCR on the multiplex PCR reads. The data show about 450,000 distinct CDR3 sequences, with 14% seen just once and approximately 19% held by the top ten. The CDR3 sequence is 14 residues long. Looked up from germline, CDR1 is MNHNS and CDR2 is SASEGT. Trimming removed 6 bases at V and 2 bases at J, with 14 bases between. This sample was also put to use in a study of T cells in Graves' hyperthyroidism and ophthalmopathy. That paper adds: The primer set for the first-round RT-PCR of the TCR CDR3 was HTBI. In the blood, most expanded thyroid clonotypes above 0.001 appeared as well.

The chain has TRBV6-1 and TRBJ2-7; possibly TRBD2 for D (7 bases). The origin of this receptor is a woman aged 45-65 years with Graves disease. Sequenced material: peripheral blood mononuclear cells (PBMCs), taken at new diagnosis, from a patient treated with antithyroid drugs. The CDR3 DNA follows: TGTGCCAGCAGGGCCGCGGGGGCGCCCTACGAGCAGTACTTC. This gives the protein CASRAAGAPYEQYF.